The clone carrying this TCR beta chain was observed a few times. What it recognizes is unknown. This entry is derived from a study of shared clonotypes between healthy human individuals. Turning to the study itself: Each donor's CD4 naive and CD4 memory cells filled three plates apiece, CD8 naive two, and CD8 memory one.

The method was immunoSEQ multiplex PCR; TCRdb's version includes in-frame clones alone and lacks a portion of them. The sample lists more than 550,000 clones; 90% were seen once. The germline gives CDR1 SGHNT, CDR2 YYREEE (reference sequence). The CDR3 has 14 amino acids. The J segment lost 6 bases and the V segment lost 4 bases, leaving 7 bases of the junction unmatched. Study results and limitations: Only a few donors were included, so the genetic and exposure-history diversity represented was limited.

V usage is TRBV5-4 and J usage is TRBJ1-1; 9 bases map to TRBD1. The source is a man younger than 35 in good health. Some clones in this sample may be carry-over from other donors' samples. Sequences were obtained from memory CD8+ T cells from PBMCs. As to subset: CD45RO+ cells pooled with CCR7-negative TemRA cells. The CDR3 sequence is CASSAGQGNPEAFF. The DNA of the CDR3 is TGTGCCAGCAGCGCGGGACAGGGAAACCCTGAAGCTTTCTTT.